This T cell receptor (beta chain) was sequenced during a study of cytomegalovirus exposure and HLA in healthy donors. This clone occurred a few times. Its target is unknown. Overall study results and limits: Earlier analysis yielded a pattern in which most TCR beta V segments were productive about 90% or about 30% of the time. The study listed some 160 cytomegalovirus-associated TCR beta chains. A link between a missense DCLRE1C variant and TCR beta V- and J-gene trimming emerged from a later analysis. Most TCR sequences proved rare, with some public TCRs found in many donors.

Both 60 Vbeta primers and 13 Jbeta primers went into the PCR. Measured with immunoSEQ multiplex PCR; TCRdb has only the in-frame clones, and not every one. This table holds around 140,000 clones, 9.7% found once. V lost 1 base to trimming and J lost 6 bases; unmatched junction nucleotides: 15. The CDR3 is made up of 17 amino acids. Germline CDR1 reads GTSNPN; CDR2 reads SVGIG (reference sequence). This TCR was sampled from a man aged 45-65 years in good health and CMV-seronegative. The chain recombines TRBV30 with TRBJ1-3; 7 bases fit TRBD1. Specimen: PBMCs. The CDR3 nucleotides read TGTGCCTGGAGTGGATCATACTACAGGGGTGGTGAAAACACCATATATTTT. It yields the protein CAWSGSYYRGGENTIYF.